The sequence of this TCR beta chain was determined in a study of response to subunit inactivated influenza vaccine. This clonotype occurred a few times. Its antigen is not identified. Study results and caveats: New T cells are recruited in small numbers by each seasonal influenza vaccination, according to the authors' suggestion.

MiXCR, run by TCRdb on the RT-PCR reads, gives a single entry per CDR3 protein. Seen here are about 500,000 distinct CDR3 sequences, approximately 7.2% observed once, and the top ten hold about an eighth. The CDR3 extends over 16 amino acids. V lost 5 bases and J lost 0; bases outside the gene matches: 9. Germline lookup yields CDR1 DFQATT and CDR2 SNEGSKA (reference sequence). The chain couples TRBV20-1 to TRBJ2-2; 7 positions agree with TRBD1. The clonotype was recovered from a man aged 45 to 70 who received an inactivated influenza vaccine. The specimen was PBMCs from blood, collected around 25 months after vaccination. This CDR3 reads CSAQTPQGTNTGELFF. In DNA form, the CDR3 reads TGCAGTGCTCAAACCCCACAGGGGACGAACACCGGGGAGCTGTTTTTT.